The clone carrying this TCR beta chain was found many times. Germline-derived CDR1 and CDR2 are KGHSH and LQKENI. The CDR3 sequence is 15 residues long. The V end lost 2 bases, the J end lost 0 bases, and 8 bases lay between the germline ends. Researchers took RNA transcripts and amplified TCR beta CDR3 regions from them. First-round RT-PCR used HTBI primers; second-round multiplex PCR followed. TCRdb reprocessed the multiplex PCR reads via MiXCR and lists one record per CDR3 protein. The sample has 170,000 or so distinct CDR3 sequences; about 40% are singletons. The data originate from a study of Graves' ophthalmopathy and Graves' hyperthyroidism.

This sequence joins TRBV18 and TRBJ1-5, with D unresolved. This receptor was identified in a middle-aged woman with Graves' ophthalmopathy. Sequenced: peripheral blood. The CDR3 DNA follows: TGTGCCAGCTCACCAGAAGGGTATAGCAATCAGCCCCAGCATTTT. Residues: CASSPEGYSNQPQHF.